This T cell receptor beta chain was sequenced during a study of blood T cell repertoires in COVID-19. Cohorts were based on clinical histories the participants reported. In germline, CDR1 is SGHRS, CDR2 YFSETQ. V lost 0 bases and J lost 11, with 9 bases in between. The CDR3 totals 13 residues. Repertoires were generated with immunoSEQ multiplex PCR, while TCRdb's copy carries only in-frame clones and drops some. The sample includes about 440,000 clones, roughly 87% seen only once; the top ten take around 0.6%. The genes are TRBV5-1 and TRBJ1-6; D unclear. The sequenced sample was PBMCs or T cells enriched from blood (not recorded which). This sequence originates from a young man who had recovered from COVID-19. The CDR3 protein is CASSLDSGAPLHF. The DNA of the CDR3 is TGCGCCAGCAGCTTGGATAGCGGGGCACCCCTCCACTTT.